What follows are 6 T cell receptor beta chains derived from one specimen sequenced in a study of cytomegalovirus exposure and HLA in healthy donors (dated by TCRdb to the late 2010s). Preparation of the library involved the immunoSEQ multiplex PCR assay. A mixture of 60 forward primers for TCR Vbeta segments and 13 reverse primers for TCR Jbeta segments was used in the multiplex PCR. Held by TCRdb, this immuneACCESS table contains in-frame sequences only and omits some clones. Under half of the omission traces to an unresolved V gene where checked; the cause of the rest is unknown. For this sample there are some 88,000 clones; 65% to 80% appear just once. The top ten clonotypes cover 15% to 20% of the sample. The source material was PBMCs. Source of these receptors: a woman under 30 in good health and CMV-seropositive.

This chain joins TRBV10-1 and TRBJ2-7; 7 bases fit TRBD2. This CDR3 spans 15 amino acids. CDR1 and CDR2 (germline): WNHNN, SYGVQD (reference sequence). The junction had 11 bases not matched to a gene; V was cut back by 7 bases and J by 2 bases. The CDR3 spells CASNPLGGSPYEQYF. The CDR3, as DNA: TGCGCCAGCAACCCCCTGGGCGGGAGTCCCTACGAGCAGTACTTC.

The CDR3 loop reads CASSSPTGNEQFF. CDR3 nucleotides: TGTGCCAGCAGCTCTCCGACAGGGAATGAGCAGTTCTTC. The chain combines TRBV5-4 with TRBJ2-1; TRBD1 aligns across 7 bases. V lost 3 bases to trimming and J lost 7 bases; unmatched junction nucleotides: 4. There are 13 residues in the CDR3. CDR1 is SGHNT and CDR2 is YYREEE in the germline V gene (reference sequence).

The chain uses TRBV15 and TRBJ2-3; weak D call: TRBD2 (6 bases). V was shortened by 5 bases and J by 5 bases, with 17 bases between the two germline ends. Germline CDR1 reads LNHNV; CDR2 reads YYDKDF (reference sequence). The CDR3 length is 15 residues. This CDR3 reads CATSPRQTRGDTQYF. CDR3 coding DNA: TGTGCCACCAGCCCACGCCAGACGCGGGGAGATACGCAGTATTTT.

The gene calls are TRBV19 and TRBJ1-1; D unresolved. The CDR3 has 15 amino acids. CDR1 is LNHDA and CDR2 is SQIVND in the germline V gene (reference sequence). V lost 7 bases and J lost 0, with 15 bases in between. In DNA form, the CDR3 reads TGTGCCAGTACCGCAATCTGGGCCATGAACACTGAAGCTTTCTTT. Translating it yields CASTAIWAMNTEAFF.

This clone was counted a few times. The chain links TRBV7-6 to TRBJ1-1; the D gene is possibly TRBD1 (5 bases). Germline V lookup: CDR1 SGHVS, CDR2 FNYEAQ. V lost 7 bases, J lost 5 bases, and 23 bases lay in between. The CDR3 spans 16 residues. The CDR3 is CASIPSGGTRATEAFF. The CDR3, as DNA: TGTGCCAGCATCCCAAGCGGGGGTACCAGGGCTACTGAAGCTTTCTTT.

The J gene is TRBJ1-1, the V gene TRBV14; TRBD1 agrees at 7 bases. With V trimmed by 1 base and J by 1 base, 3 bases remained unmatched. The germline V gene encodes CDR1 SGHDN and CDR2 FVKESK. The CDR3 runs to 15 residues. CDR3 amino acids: CASSQGQGPNTEAFF. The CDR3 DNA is TGTGCCAGCAGCCAAGGACAGGGCCCGAACACTGAAGCTTTCTTT.